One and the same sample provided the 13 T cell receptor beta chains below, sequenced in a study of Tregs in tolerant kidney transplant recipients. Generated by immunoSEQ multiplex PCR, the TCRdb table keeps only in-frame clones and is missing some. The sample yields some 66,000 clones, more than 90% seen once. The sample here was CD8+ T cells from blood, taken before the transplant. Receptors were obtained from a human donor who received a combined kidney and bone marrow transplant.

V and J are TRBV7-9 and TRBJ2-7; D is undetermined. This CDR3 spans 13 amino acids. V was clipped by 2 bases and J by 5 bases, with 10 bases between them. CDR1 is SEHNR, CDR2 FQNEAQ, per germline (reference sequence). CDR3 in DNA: TGTGCCAGCAGCTTACTACTACTCAACGAGCAGTACTTC. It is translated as CASSLLLLNEQYF.

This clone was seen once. The CDR3 sequence: CAWMGSGYTF. CDR3 DNA: TGTGCCTGGATGGGCAGTGGCTACACCTTC. The rearrangement links TRBV30 to TRBJ1-2; D is ambiguous. This CDR3 is built from 10 residues. The V end lost 4 bases, the J end lost 7 bases, and 7 bases lay between the germline ends. Germline CDR1 is GTSNPN and CDR2 is SVGIG (reference sequence).

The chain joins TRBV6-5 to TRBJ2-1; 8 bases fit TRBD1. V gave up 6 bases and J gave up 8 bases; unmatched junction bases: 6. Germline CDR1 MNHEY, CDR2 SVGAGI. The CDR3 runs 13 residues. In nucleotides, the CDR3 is TGTGCCAGCAGAGGGACAGGTCTCGATGAGCAGTTCTTC. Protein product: CASRGTGLDEQFF.

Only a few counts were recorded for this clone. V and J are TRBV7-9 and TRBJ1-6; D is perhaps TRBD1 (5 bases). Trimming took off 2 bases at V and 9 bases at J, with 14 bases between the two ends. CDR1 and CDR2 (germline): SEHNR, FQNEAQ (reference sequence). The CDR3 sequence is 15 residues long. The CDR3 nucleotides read TGTGCCAGCAGCTTAATTTCGGGGGAAGGTTCACCCCTCCACTTT. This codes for CASSLISGEGSPLHF.

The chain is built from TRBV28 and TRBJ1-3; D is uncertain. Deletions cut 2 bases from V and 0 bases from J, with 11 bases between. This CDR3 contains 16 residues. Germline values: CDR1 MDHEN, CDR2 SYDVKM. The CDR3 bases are TGTGCCAGCAGTTTAGTGGGCACCATCTCTGGAAACACCATATATTTT. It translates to CASSLVGTISGNTIYF.

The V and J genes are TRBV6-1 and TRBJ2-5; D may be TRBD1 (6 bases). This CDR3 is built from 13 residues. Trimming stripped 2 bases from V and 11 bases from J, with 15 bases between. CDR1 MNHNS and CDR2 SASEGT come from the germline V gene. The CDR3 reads CASSESPGEEQYF. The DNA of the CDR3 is TGTGCCAGCAGTGAAAGCCCAGGGGAAGAGCAGTACTTC.

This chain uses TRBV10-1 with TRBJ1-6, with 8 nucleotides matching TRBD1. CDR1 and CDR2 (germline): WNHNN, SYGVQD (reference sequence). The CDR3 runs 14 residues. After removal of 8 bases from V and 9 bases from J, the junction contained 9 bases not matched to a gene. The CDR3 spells CASPLDRVPSPLHF. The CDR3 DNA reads TGCGCCAGCCCCTTGGACAGGGTTCCTTCACCCCTCCACTTT.

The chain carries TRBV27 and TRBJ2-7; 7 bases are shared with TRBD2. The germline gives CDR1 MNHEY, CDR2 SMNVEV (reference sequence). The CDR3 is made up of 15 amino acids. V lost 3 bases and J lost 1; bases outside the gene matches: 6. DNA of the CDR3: TGTGCCAGCAGTTTCAGCCTAGCGGCATCCTACGAGCAGTACTTC. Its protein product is CASSFSLAASYEQYF.

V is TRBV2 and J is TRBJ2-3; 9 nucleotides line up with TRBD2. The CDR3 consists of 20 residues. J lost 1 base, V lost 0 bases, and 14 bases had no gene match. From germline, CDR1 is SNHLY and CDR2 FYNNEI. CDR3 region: CASSEAWTSVGLRGTDTQYF. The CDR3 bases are TGTGCCAGCAGTGAAGCGTGGACTAGCGTAGGTCTTCGGGGCACAGATACGCAGTATTTT.

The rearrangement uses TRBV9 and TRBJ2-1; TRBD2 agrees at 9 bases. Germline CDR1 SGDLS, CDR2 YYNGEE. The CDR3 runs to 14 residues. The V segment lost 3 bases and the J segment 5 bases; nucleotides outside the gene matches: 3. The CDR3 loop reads CASSATSGNNEQFF. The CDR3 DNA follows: TGTGCCAGCAGCGCGACTAGCGGAAACAATGAGCAGTTCTTC.

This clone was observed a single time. The CDR3 region is CATHSSKNIQYF. The CDR3, as DNA: TGTGCCACCCATAGCTCCAAAAACATTCAGTACTTC. The chain has TRBV2 and TRBJ2-4, with D uncertain. CDR3 length: 12 amino acids. The V end was cut by 10 bases, the J end by 2 bases, with 9 bases between. Germline CDR1 and CDR2: SNHLY and FYNNEI.

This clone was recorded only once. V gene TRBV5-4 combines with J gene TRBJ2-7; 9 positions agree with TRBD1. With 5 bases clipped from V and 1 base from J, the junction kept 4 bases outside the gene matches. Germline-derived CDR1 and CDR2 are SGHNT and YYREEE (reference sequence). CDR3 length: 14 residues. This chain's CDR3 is CASRLTGGSYEQYF. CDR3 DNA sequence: TGTGCCAGCAGGTTGACAGGGGGTTCCTACGAGCAGTACTTC. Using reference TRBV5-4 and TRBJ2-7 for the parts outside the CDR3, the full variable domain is ETGVTQSPTHLIKTRGQQVTLRCSSQSGHNTVSWYQQALGQGPQFIFQYYREEENGRGNFPPRFSGLQFPNYSSELNVNALELDDSALYLCASRLTGGSYEQYFGPGTRLTVT.

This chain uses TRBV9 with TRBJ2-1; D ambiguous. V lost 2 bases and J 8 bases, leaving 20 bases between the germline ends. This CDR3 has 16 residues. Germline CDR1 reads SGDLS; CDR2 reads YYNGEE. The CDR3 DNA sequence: TGTGCCAGCAGCGTCATTGTGGCACCGGGTTCGGATGAGCAGTTCTTC. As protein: CASSVIVAPGSDEQFF.